These T cell receptor beta chains were read from a single sample in a study of blood T cells in healthy people across ages. TCRdb re-called the 5' RACE reads through MiXCR, storing one row per CDR3 protein. Of hundreds of thousands of distinct CDR3 sequences listed, about 21% are singletons. The sequenced sample consisted of blood. These receptors were taken from a man aged 70-80 years in good health. Each CDR3 is given with its conserved first and last residue. Each record gives: V gene, J gene, clone size, D gene, CDR3 protein, CDR3 DNA. D genes are given only for firm matches. Size is omitted from some rows. Given values are once, few, many or a class for expanded clones.

TRBV6-1	TRBJ2-1	.	.	CASSEVHRDEQFF	TGTGCCAGCAGTGAAGTTCACAGGGATGAGCAGTTCTTC
TRBV28	TRBJ2-5	.	TRBD2	CASSETSGSNLVREQHF	TGTGCCAGCAGCGAAACTAGCGGGAGTAACTTGGTTCGGGAGCAGCACTTC
TRBV28	TRBJ1-4	few	.	CASSLLSTAANEKLFF	TGTGCCAGCAGTTTATTATCGACGGCCGCGAATGAAAAACTGTTTTTT
TRBV20-1	TRBJ1-2	few	.	CSARPPVDDGYTF	TGCAGTGCTAGGCCCCCAGTAGACGATGGCTACACCTTC
TRBV5-1	TRBJ2-5	few	.	CASSHRAETQYF	TGCGCCAGCTCCCACAGGGCTGAGACCCAGTACTTC
TRBV27	TRBJ2-3	.	TRBD2	CASSLLPGTSGTFTDTQYF	TGTGCCAGCAGTTTATTACCCGGGACTAGCGGGACCTTCACAGATACGCAGTATTTT
TRBV6-1	TRBJ2-3	.	TRBD2	CASSPIIGTSGKFTDTQYF	TGTGCCAGCAGTCCTATTATAGGGACTAGCGGGAAGTTCACAGATACGCAGTATTTT
TRBV9	TRBJ2-3	few	.	CASSPRDFHTDTQYF	TGTGCCAGCAGCCCCAGGGACTTCCACACAGATACGCAGTATTTT
TRBV3-1	TRBJ2-1	.	.	CASSPGHYNEQFF	TGTGCCAGCAGCCCCGGACATTACAATGAGCAGTTCTTC
TRBV28	TRBJ1-2	few	.	CASRSPGSIYGYTF	TGTGCCAGCAGAAGTCCCGGATCCATCTATGGCTACACCTTC
TRBV20-1	TRBJ2-5	.	.	CSARDLRGSQETQYF	TGCAGTGCTAGAGATCTAAGGGGGTCCCAAGAGACCCAGTACTTC
TRBV28	TRBJ2-6	.	TRBD1	CASSWAGGVVSGANVLTF	TGTGCCAGCAGTTGGGCAGGGGGCGTCGTCTCTGGGGCCAACGTCCTGACTTTC
TRBV6-1	TRBJ2-7	.	TRBD1	CASSEGGQSPREEQYF	TGTGCCAGCAGTGAAGGGGGACAGTCCCCCCGGGAAGAGCAGTACTTC
TRBV7-9	TRBJ2-5	.	TRBD2	CASSLGDLAGVSETQYF	TGTGCCAGCAGCTTAGGTGACCTAGCGGGAGTCTCAGAGACCCAGTACTTC
TRBV5-1	TRBJ2-1	.	TRBD2	CASSYGTSGSGNEQFF	TGCGCCAGCAGCTACGGGACTAGCGGGAGTGGAAATGAGCAGTTCTTC
TRBV29-1	TRBJ2-5	.	TRBD1	CSGKKGAQETQYF	TGCAGCGGAAAAAAGGGGGCTCAAGAGACCCAGTACTTC
TRBV4-1	TRBJ2-5	few	TRBD2	CASRTSGTPGVQETQYF	TGCGCCAGCAGGACTAGCGGGACCCCGGGGGTACAAGAGACCCAGTACTTC
TRBV10-3	TRBJ2-6	.	.	CAISESSNSGANVLTF	TGTGCCATCAGTGAGTCAAGTAACTCTGGGGCCAACGTCCTGACTTTC
TRBV12-3/TRBV12-4	TRBJ2-2	.	.	CASSFYLGNTGELFF	TGTGCCAGCAGTTTCTACCTAGGGAACACCGGGGAGCTGTTTTTT
TRBV7-9	TRBJ1-5	.	.	CASSLGDGINSNQPQHF	TGTGCCAGCAGCTTAGGGGACGGAATTAATAGCAATCAGCCCCAGCATTTT
TRBV12-5	TRBJ1-4	.	.	CVSGLSLGSNEKLFF	TGTGTTAGTGGTTTGTCACTCGGCAGCAATGAAAAACTGTTTTTT
TRBV29-1	TRBJ2-5	few	TRBD1	CSVRTGGQETQYF	TGCAGCGTACGGACAGGGGGACAAGAGACCCAGTACTTC
TRBV7-9	TRBJ2-1	.	TRBD1	CASSLQDRAKGNEQFF	TGTGCCAGCAGCTTGCAGGACAGGGCAAAGGGAAATGAGCAGTTCTTC
TRBV10-1	TRBJ2-1	few	TRBD2	CASSGSERGAVNEQFF	TGCGCCAGCAGTGGGTCTGAGCGGGGGGCGGTAAATGAGCAGTTCTTC
TRBV10-3	TRBJ2-7	few	TRBD2	CAISEGWEGSSYEQYF	TGTGCCATCAGTGAGGGTTGGGAGGGGAGCTCCTACGAGCAGTACTTC
TRBV20-1	TRBJ2-7	few	.	CSAPQLYEQYF	TGCAGTGCTCCCCAACTCTACGAGCAGTACTTC
TRBV12-3/TRBV12-4	TRBJ2-5	few	.	CASSKWGTQYF	TGTGCCAGCAGCAAATGGGGGACCCAGTACTTC
TRBV11-2	TRBJ2-4	.	TRBD2	CASSWTSGNLLAKNIQYF	TGTGCCAGCAGTTGGACTAGCGGGAATCTGCTAGCCAAAAACATTCAGTACTTC
TRBV14	TRBJ2-4	.	TRBD2	CASSLSGSLNIQYF	TGTGCCAGCAGCCTCAGCGGGAGTTTGAACATTCAGTACTTC
TRBV4-3	TRBJ2-7	.	.	CASSQSQLYEQYF	TGCGCCAGCAGCCAGAGTCAACTCTACGAGCAGTACTTC
TRBV5-6	TRBJ2-2	few	.	CASSRTRTGPGELFF	TGTGCCAGCAGCCGGACGCGTACGGGGCCCGGGGAGCTGTTTTTT
TRBV6-6	TRBJ1-2	few	TRBD1	CASSYSKGAGYGYTF	TGTGCCAGCAGTTACTCGAAGGGGGCTGGCTATGGCTACACCTTC
TRBV18	TRBJ2-5	few	.	CASSPGRLQETQYF	TGTGCCAGCTCCCCTGGTAGATTGCAAGAGACCCAGTACTTC
TRBV20-1	TRBJ2-7	few	.	CSASFAGLHEQYF	TGCAGTGCTAGTTTTGCGGGCCTTCACGAGCAGTACTTC
TRBV5-1	TRBJ2-5	many	.	CASSRDSRGETQYF	TGCGCCAGCAGTCGGGACTCCAGAGGAGAGACCCAGTACTTC
TRBV4-1	TRBJ1-1	few	.	CASSQQQELNTEAFF	TGCGCCAGCAGCCAACAACAGGAGCTGAACACTGAAGCTTTCTTT
TRBV21-1	TRBJ2-7	few	.	CASSKILTSGSSYEQYF	TGTGCCAGCAGCAAAATCTTGACTAGCGGGAGTTCGTACGAGCAGTACTTC
TRBV25-1	TRBJ2-7	few	.	CASSPHYYEQYF	TGTGCCAGCAGCCCCCACTACTACGAGCAGTACTTC
TRBV7-8	TRBJ2-7	.	.	CASSLDGSDEQYF	TGTGCCAGCAGCTTAGACGGTTCGGACGAGCAGTACTTC
TRBV2	TRBJ2-7	few	.	CASIFKGRFDEQYF	TGTGCCAGCATTTTCAAGGGGAGATTCGACGAGCAGTACTTC
TRBV20-1	TRBJ2-2	.	.	CSASGSNTGELFF	TGCAGTGCTAGCGGGTCTAACACCGGGGAGCTGTTTTTT
TRBV12-3/TRBV12-4	TRBJ2-1	few	TRBD2	CASREASGRNNEQFF	TGTGCCAGCAGAGAGGCTAGCGGGAGGAACAATGAGCAGTTCTTC
TRBV2	TRBJ2-1	few	TRBD2	CASSDRGRAYNEQFF	TGTGCCAGCAGTGATCGGGGGAGGGCCTACAATGAGCAGTTCTTC
TRBV7-8	TRBJ2-3	few	TRBD1	CASSSPGQGKYF	TGTGCCAGCAGCTCCCCGGGACAGGGGAAGTATTTT
TRBV5-4	TRBJ2-7	once	.	CASSLGGQRGYEQYF	TGTGCCAGCAGCCTAGGGGGGCAAAGGGGATACGAGCAGTACTTC
TRBV28	TRBJ2-4	.	.	CASSLSSLGAKNIQYF	TGTGCCAGCAGTTTAAGCAGCCTCGGAGCCAAAAACATTCAGTACTTC
TRBV3-1	TRBJ2-1	.	.	CASSQGSSYNEQFF	TGTGCCAGCAGCCAGGGGAGCTCCTACAATGAGCAGTTCTTC
TRBV9	TRBJ2-2	many	TRBD2	CASSVAPGLAATGELFF	TGTGCCAGCAGCGTAGCCCCGGGACTAGCAGCAACCGGGGAGCTGTTTTTT
TRBV4-1	TRBJ2-1	.	.	CASSQEGGRYEQFF	TGCGCCAGCAGCCAAGAAGGCGGCCGCTATGAGCAGTTCTTC
TRBV28	TRBJ1-4	few	.	CASRRNEKLFF	TGTGCCAGCAGACGTAATGAAAAACTGTTTTTT
TRBV20-1	TRBJ2-3	.	.	CSARDKTAGLSLYTQYF	TGCAGTGCTAGAGATAAAACGGCGGGACTTTCTTTATATACGCAGTATTTT